This TCR beta chain originates from a study of blood T cells in healthy people across ages. Germline values: CDR1 MGHRA, CDR2 YSYEKL. Trimming took 0 bases from V and 6 from J, leaving 12 bases between them. CDR3 size: 16 residues. PCR was performed a second time for about 7 to 12 cycles using a sample-barcoded 5' primer and a J-beta primer mix. Each CDR3 protein gets one entry after TCRdb re-called the 5' RACE reads with MiXCR. The sample lists about 1.4 million distinct CDR3 sequences, approximately 63% occurring once. The chain recombines TRBV4-1 with TRBJ1-6; D unresolved. Specimen: blood. The origin of this receptor is a young man in good health. The CDR3 region is CASSQDPPQINSPLHF. The CDR3 bases are TGCGCCAGCAGCCAAGACCCGCCTCAGATTAATTCACCCCTCCACTTT.